This entry concerns a single TCR beta chain. This sample is drawn from a study of blood T cell repertoires in COVID-19. Some clones are missing from TCRdb's copy, which holds only in-frame ones; the method was immunoSEQ multiplex PCR. Of 150,000 to 200,000 clones in the sample, 87% were seen once. This CDR3 comprises 11 residues. Germline V CDR1 and CDR2: LNHDA, SQIVND (reference sequence). Trimming removed 9 bases from V and 5 bases from J, with 9 bases in between. This chain connects TRBV19 to TRBJ2-3, with a tentative D call TRBD2 (5 bases). The source material was peripheral blood. This sequence was found in a human donor in a cohort sampled during active COVID-19. The CDR3: CASRTLDTQYF. The CDR3 DNA follows: TGTGCCAGCAGGACTCTAGATACGCAGTATTTT.